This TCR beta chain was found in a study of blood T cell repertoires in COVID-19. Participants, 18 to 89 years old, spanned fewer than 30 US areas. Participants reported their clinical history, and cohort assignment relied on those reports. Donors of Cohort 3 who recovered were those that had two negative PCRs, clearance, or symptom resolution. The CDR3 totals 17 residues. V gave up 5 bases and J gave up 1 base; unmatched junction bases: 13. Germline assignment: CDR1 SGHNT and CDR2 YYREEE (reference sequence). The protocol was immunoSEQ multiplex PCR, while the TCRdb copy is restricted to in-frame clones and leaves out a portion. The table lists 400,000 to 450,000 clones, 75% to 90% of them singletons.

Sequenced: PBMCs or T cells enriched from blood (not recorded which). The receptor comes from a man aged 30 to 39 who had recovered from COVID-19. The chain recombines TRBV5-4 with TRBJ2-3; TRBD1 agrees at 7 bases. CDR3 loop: CASSSGQAPRGTDTQYF. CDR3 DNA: TGTGCCAGCAGTTCCGGACAGGCCCCAAGGGGCACAGATACGCAGTATTTT.